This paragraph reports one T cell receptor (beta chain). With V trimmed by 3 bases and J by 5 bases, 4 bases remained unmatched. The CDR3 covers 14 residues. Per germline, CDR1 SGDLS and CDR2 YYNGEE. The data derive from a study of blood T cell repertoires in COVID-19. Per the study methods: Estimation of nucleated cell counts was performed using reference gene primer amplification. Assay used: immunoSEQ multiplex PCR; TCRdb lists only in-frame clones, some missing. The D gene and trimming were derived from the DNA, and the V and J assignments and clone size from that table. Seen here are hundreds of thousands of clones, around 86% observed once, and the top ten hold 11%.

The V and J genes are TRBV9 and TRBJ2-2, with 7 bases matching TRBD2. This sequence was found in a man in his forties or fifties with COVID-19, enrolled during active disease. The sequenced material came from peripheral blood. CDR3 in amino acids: CASSEPAGTGELFF. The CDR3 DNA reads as TGTGCCAGCAGCGAACCAGCGGGAACCGGGGAGCTGTTTTTT.